One and the same sample provided the 27 T cell receptor beta chains below, sequenced in a study of shared clonotypes between healthy human individuals. Method: immunoSEQ multiplex PCR; TCRdb's copy keeps in-frame clones and lacks some. Of 2 million to 2.5 million clones in the sample, 80% to 95% were seen once. The sample was naive CD4+ T cells from PBMCs. Documented subset: CD45RA+ positively selected. All receptors come from a man between 18 and 29 years old in good health. Some clones in this sample may be carry-over from other donors' samples.

CDR3 region: CASEGGQGTEAFF. Here the CDR3 DNA reads TGTGCCAGCGAGGGCGGTCAGGGCACTGAAGCTTTCTTT. The chain employs TRBV2 and TRBJ1-1; possible D gene TRBD1, 5 bases. In germline, CDR1 is SNHLY, CDR2 FYNNEI. The ends were cut back, 8 bases at V and 4 bases at J, with 14 bases in the middle. The CDR3 is made up of 13 amino acids.

The chain joins TRBV28 to TRBJ2-5; D not resolved. The V gene's germline CDR1 is MDHEN and CDR2 SYDVKM. This CDR3 contains 14 residues. The germline V and J ends were trimmed by 2 bases and 1 base, with 8 bases remaining between them. Written as DNA, the CDR3 is TGTGCCAGCAGTTTAACGGCAGTCCAAGAGACCCAGTACTTC. It yields the protein CASSLTAVQETQYF. The whole variable domain, remainder taken from reference TRBV28 and TRBJ2-5, is DVKVTQSSRYLVKRTGEKVFLECVQDMDHENMFWYRQDPGLGLRLIYFSYDVKMKEKGDIPEGYSVSREKKERFSLILESASTNQTSMYLCASSLTAVQETQYFGPGTRLLVL.

This clone has just a few counts. The chain recombines TRBV6-1 with TRBJ1-1; D is unresolved. The CDR3 has 14 residues. Trimming shortened V by 5 bases and J by 5 bases, and 15 bases separated the two germline ends. CDR1 and CDR2 (germline): MNHNS, SASEGT. Written as DNA, the CDR3 is TGTGCCAGCAGTCAAGAAAGGGTAGGGACTGAAGCTTTCTTT. The encoded protein is CASSQERVGTEAFF.

On this clone itself: Other nucleotide sequences in the sample specify the same CDR3. V and J are TRBV29-1 and TRBJ1-4; D may be TRBD1 (6 bases). The V end lost 5 bases, the J end lost 0 bases, and 10 bases lay between the germline ends. This CDR3 region has 14 residues. Germline CDR1 SQVTM, CDR2 ANQGSEA. The CDR3 loop is CSVRDTATNEKLFF. DNA of the CDR3: TGCAGCGTTCGGGACACAGCAACTAATGAAAAACTGTTTTTT.

The rearrangement links TRBV14 to TRBJ1-1; possibly TRBD1 for D (5 bases). CDR1 SGHDN and CDR2 FVKESK come from the germline V gene. Trimming shortened V by 0 bases and J by 4 bases, and 15 bases separated the two germline ends. The CDR3 has 16 residues. The CDR3 DNA reads TGTGCCAGCAGCCAAGATTTCCAGGGTCTGAGCACTGAAGCTTTCTTT. Translating it yields CASSQDFQGLSTEAFF.

The chain links TRBV7-2 to TRBJ1-4, with unresolved D. With 5 bases removed from V and 7 bases from J, the gap between germline ends came to 14 bases. Germline V gene sequence: CDR1 SGHTA, CDR2 FQGNSA. This CDR3 has 14 amino acids. CDR3 amino acids: CASSGTWAGEKLFF. As DNA, the CDR3 is TGTGCCAGCAGCGGCACTTGGGCTGGTGAAAAACTGTTTTTT.

The chain couples TRBV7-9 to TRBJ2-2, with D tentatively TRBD1 (6 bases). In germline, CDR1 is SEHNR, CDR2 FQNEAQ (reference sequence). The germline V and J ends were trimmed by 4 bases and 1 base, with 13 bases remaining between them. The CDR3 covers 16 residues. The DNA for the CDR3 is TGTGCCAGCAGCTCGTACCGGGACAAGAACACCGGGGAGCTGTTTTTT. Its protein is CASSSYRDKNTGELFF.

V gene TRBV28 combines with J gene TRBJ1-3; no firm D call. This CDR3 is built from 14 residues. Germline V gene data show CDR1 as MDHEN and CDR2 as SYDVKM. V was trimmed by 2 bases and J by 0 bases, leaving 5 bases between them. CDR3 amino acids: CASSLASSGNTIYF. The CDR3 DNA reads TGTGCCAGCAGTTTAGCCAGCTCTGGAAACACCATATATTTT. The full variable domain, in which reference TRBV28 and TRBJ1-3 provide the parts outside the CDR3, is DVKVTQSSRYLVKRTGEKVFLECVQDMDHENMFWYRQDPGLGLRLIYFSYDVKMKEKGDIPEGYSVSREKKERFSLILESASTNQTSMYLCASSLASSGNTIYFGEGSWLTVV.

This chain uses TRBV28 with TRBJ1-4; 7 bases are shared with TRBD1. Germline lookup yields CDR1 MDHEN and CDR2 SYDVKM. V was pared by 6 bases and J by 3 bases, with 4 bases of the junction left unmatched. This CDR3 is built from 14 residues. The CDR3 sequence is CASRRQGSNEKLFF. In DNA form, the CDR3 reads TGTGCCAGCAGACGACAGGGCTCTAATGAAAAACTGTTTTTT.

The rearrangement links TRBV28 to TRBJ1-3; 8 positions agree with TRBD1. V lost 4 bases and J lost 4; bases outside the gene matches: 12. The CDR3 is 17 residues long. Germline values: CDR1 MDHEN, CDR2 SYDVKM. The CDR3 DNA is TGTGCCAGCAGTTCCGCAGGGGCTGGGGACAGGGGAAACACCATATATTTT. This translates into CASSSAGAGDRGNTIYF. Looking up the rest from reference TRBV28 and TRBJ1-3 gives the full variable domain: DVKVTQSSRYLVKRTGEKVFLECVQDMDHENMFWYRQDPGLGLRLIYFSYDVKMKEKGDIPEGYSVSREKKERFSLILESASTNQTSMYLCASSSAGAGDRGNTIYFGEGSWLTVV.

The CDR3 sequence is CASSTRDSGDTQYF. DNA for the CDR3: TGTGCCAGCAGCACCCGGGACAGCGGAGATACGCAGTATTTT. The chain couples TRBV9 to TRBJ2-3; TRBD1 agrees at 7 bases. Germline CDR1 SGDLS, CDR2 YYNGEE. This CDR3 is 14 amino acids long. J lost 5 bases, V lost 4 bases, and 7 bases had no gene match.

This clone was counted a single time. The chain employs TRBV28 and TRBJ1-1; a weak D match, TRBD1 (5 bases). The germline V gene encodes CDR1 MDHEN and CDR2 SYDVKM. This CDR3 has 14 residues. V shed 6 bases and J shed 1 base, with 12 bases lying between them. The CDR3 here is CASRFQTENTEAFF. In DNA, the CDR3 is TGTGCCAGCAGGTTCCAGACAGAGAACACTGAAGCTTTCTTT.

This chain uses TRBV5-6 with TRBJ2-7, with D perhaps matching TRBD2 (5 bases). CDR3 length equals 14 residues. V dropped 2 bases and J dropped 2 bases, with 11 bases sitting between them. Germline V CDR1 and CDR2: SGHDT, YYEEEE. The DNA for the CDR3 is TGTGCCAGCAGCTTTTACGGAGGTACCTACGAGCAGTACTTC. Protein sequence: CASSFYGGTYEQYF.

The count of this clone is one. The chain combines TRBV5-4 with TRBJ2-2, with TRBD2 as a possible D gene (5 bases). The CDR3 spans 16 residues. The V and J ends lost 2 bases and 1 base respectively, with 12 bases between them. Germline assignment: CDR1 SGHNT and CDR2 YYREEE (reference sequence). The CDR3 DNA reads TGTGCCAGCAGCTTAATAGGACTCCGGAACACCGGGGAGCTGTTTTTT. It codes for CASSLIGLRNTGELFF.

This chain uses TRBV28 with TRBJ2-4; D is unclear. CDR3 length: 13 residues. Germline V CDR1 and CDR2: MDHEN, SYDVKM. In nucleotides, the CDR3 is TGTGCTTCGGCCGCTTGGGGCAAAAACATTCAGTACTTC. As protein: CASAAWGKNIQYF.

This clone appeared a single time. The chain has TRBV7-3 and TRBJ2-1; TRBD2 agrees at 11 bases. The germline V gene has CDR1 SGHTA and CDR2 FQGTGA. This CDR3 spans 15 amino acids. V shed 5 bases, J shed 8 bases, and the junction held 8 bases outside the gene matches. The CDR3 loop is CASSIAGGSWDEQFF. The CDR3 DNA is TGTGCCAGCAGCATAGCGGGAGGGTCCTGGGATGAGCAGTTCTTC.

The V call is TRBV18, the J call TRBJ2-1, with D possibly called TRBD1 or TRBD2 (9 bases each). The CDR3 is 17 amino acids. V shed 3 bases and J shed 6 bases, with 21 bases lying between them. Germline V gives CDR1 KGHSH, CDR2 LQKENI. The CDR3 loop reads CASSPMTGGSGSNEQFF. The CDR3, as DNA: TGTGCCAGCTCACCCATGACAGGGGGTAGCGGGAGCAATGAGCAGTTCTTC. Full variable domain (missing parts from reference TRBV18 and TRBJ2-1): NAGVMQNPRHLVRRRGQEARLRCSPMKGHSHVYWYRQLPEEGLKFMVYLQKENIIDESGMPKERFSAEFPKEGPSILRIQQVVRGDSAAYFCASSPMTGGSGSNEQFFGPGTRLTVL.

The chain couples TRBV6-6 to TRBJ1-2; D is unresolved. Per the germline V gene, CDR1 is MNHNY and CDR2 is SVGAGI (reference sequence). This CDR3 is built from 12 residues. The germline V and J ends were trimmed by 7 bases and 4 bases, with 10 bases remaining between them. The CDR3, as DNA: TGTGCCAGCACTGACGGGGTCTATGGCTACACCTTC. It encodes CASTDGVYGYTF.

V gene TRBV28 combines with J gene TRBJ2-7; perhaps TRBD1 as D (6 bases). The V end lost 3 bases, the J end lost 6 bases, and 18 bases lay between the germline ends. Germline V gene lookup returns CDR1 MDHEN and CDR2 SYDVKM. The CDR3 spans 15 residues. DNA for the CDR3: TGTGCCAGCAGTTTGGCAGGGGCACTTGGAGCCGAGCAGTACTTC. Translating gives CASSLAGALGAEQYF. The full variable domain, with the rest looked up from reference TRBV28 and TRBJ2-7, is DVKVTQSSRYLVKRTGEKVFLECVQDMDHENMFWYRQDPGLGLRLIYFSYDVKMKEKGDIPEGYSVSREKKERFSLILESASTNQTSMYLCASSLAGALGAEQYFGPGTRLTVT.

The V gene is TRBV19, the J gene TRBJ2-3; D gene unclear. V gave up 5 bases and J gave up 0 bases, with 9 bases separating them. The CDR3 runs 14 residues. The germline V gene encodes CDR1 LNHDA and CDR2 SQIVND (reference sequence). The CDR3 spells CASSVATSTDTQYF. CDR3 nucleotide sequence: TGTGCCAGTAGTGTAGCAACGAGCACAGATACGCAGTATTTT.

The chain couples TRBV6-6 to TRBJ1-2; 8 nucleotides agree with TRBD1. The germline CDR1 and CDR2 sequences are MNHNY and SVGAGI (reference sequence). The CDR3 is made up of 14 amino acids. Trimming cost V 6 bases and J 2 bases; bases outside gene matches: 5. Written as DNA, the CDR3 is TGTGCCAGCAGGTCGACAGGGGCAAACTATGGCTACACCTTC. It encodes CASRSTGANYGYTF.

V gene TRBV11-2 combines with J gene TRBJ2-2, with a possible D match to TRBD2 (5 bases). Germline CDR1 SGHAT, CDR2 FQNNGV. The CDR3 runs to 15 residues. Trimming pared 5 bases from V and 6 bases from J, leaving 16 bases between. Here the CDR3 DNA reads TGTGCCAGCAGCCCGGGGAGTAGAAGCGCCGGGGAGCTGTTTTTT. As protein: CASSPGSRSAGELFF.

This clone was seen only once. The chain links TRBV18 to TRBJ1-2, with unresolved D. V lost 1 base and J lost 6, with 15 bases in between. The CDR3 runs to 15 residues. The germline V gene has CDR1 KGHSH and CDR2 LQKENI. The CDR3 DNA reads as TGTGCCAGCTCACCACAGGACGGCCCTATGGATGGCTACACCTTC. Its translation is CASSPQDGPMDGYTF. Variable domain in full (rest from reference TRBV18 and TRBJ1-2): NAGVMQNPRHLVRRRGQEARLRCSPMKGHSHVYWYRQLPEEGLKFMVYLQKENIIDESGMPKERFSAEFPKEGPSILRIQQVVRGDSAAYFCASSPQDGPMDGYTFGSGTRLTVV.

The chain employs TRBV29-1 and TRBJ2-3; D is perhaps TRBD1 (6 bases). CDR3 length: 14 residues. V lost 6 bases and J lost 3, with 16 bases in between. The V gene's germline CDR1 is SQVTM and CDR2 ANQGSEA. The CDR3 nucleotides are TGCAGCGTATCAGAACAGGGTCCGACAGATACGCAGTATTTT. Amino acid sequence: CSVSEQGPTDTQYF.

The chain links TRBV5-8 to TRBJ2-7; the D gene is possibly TRBD1 (6 bases). The CDR3 consists of 14 residues. The ends were cut back, 0 bases at V and 0 bases at J, with 7 bases in the middle. CDR1 is SGHTS and CDR2 is YDEGEE in the germline V gene. CDR3 coding DNA: TGTGCCAGCAGCTTGGGACAGGCCTCCTACGAGCAGTACTTC. Protein sequence: CASSLGQASYEQYF.

The gene calls are TRBV28 and TRBJ2-1; TRBD1 matches at 7 bases. Germline V lookup: CDR1 MDHEN, CDR2 SYDVKM. Unmatched junction bases numbered 7, after V lost 6 bases and J lost 2 bases. This CDR3 spans 15 amino acids. The CDR3, as DNA: TGTGCCAGCAGATTAGGGACAGAACCCTACAATGAGCAGTTCTTC. Translated, it gives CASRLGTEPYNEQFF.

This clone was picked up one time. The rearrangement joins TRBV7-3 to TRBJ2-2; a possible D gene is TRBD2 (7 bases). The CDR3 consists of 15 residues. In germline, CDR1 is SGHTA, CDR2 FQGTGA. Trimming shortened V by 2 bases and J by 4 bases, and 11 bases separated the two germline ends. CDR3 coding DNA: TGTGCCAGCAGCTTACAGGGAGGGGGCACCGGGGAGCTGTTTTTT. Its protein is CASSLQGGGTGELFF.